This passage covers 22 T cell receptor beta chains from one sample sequenced in a study of cytomegalovirus exposure and HLA in healthy donors. Primers for the PCR totalled 60 Vbeta and 13 Jbeta. Sequencing used immunoSEQ multiplex PCR; TCRdb keeps in-frame clones, though not all of them. This sample has 200,000 to 300,000 clones, with about 83% found just once. Sequenced material: PBMCs. These receptors all stem from a woman aged 40-49 years in good health and CMV-seropositive.

The chain is built from TRBV11-2 and TRBJ2-7, with 9 bases fitting TRBD2. V shed 5 bases and J 1 base; nucleotides not matched to a gene: 9. Germline V CDR1 and CDR2: SGHAT, FQNNGV. The CDR3 loop spans 16 amino acids. The CDR3 sequence is CASSPEALAGSYEQYF. The CDR3, as DNA: TGTGCCAGCAGCCCAGAGGCCCTAGCGGGATCCTACGAGCAGTACTTC.

The chain carries TRBV30 and TRBJ1-5, with 10 bases that match TRBD1. Unmatched junction bases numbered 6, after V lost 1 base and J lost 6 bases. This CDR3 has 15 residues. Germline V gene data show CDR1 as GTSNPN and CDR2 as SVGIG (reference sequence). The CDR3 loop is CAWSGGQGSFQPQHF. The CDR3 DNA follows: TGTGCCTGGAGTGGGGGACAGGGGAGTTTTCAGCCCCAGCATTTT.

This chain uses TRBV5-1 with TRBJ2-3; 7 nucleotides line up with TRBD2. The V gene's germline CDR1 is SGHRS and CDR2 YFSETQ. The V and J ends lost 4 bases and 9 bases, in that order; junction bases with no gene match: 11. This CDR3 has 14 residues. This CDR3 reads CASSLRPAGETQYF. The CDR3 DNA sequence: TGCGCCAGCAGCCTCCGGCCGGCGGGAGAGACGCAGTATTTT.

The J gene is TRBJ1-3, the V gene TRBV19; D gene uncertain. The germline gives CDR1 LNHDA, CDR2 SQIVND (reference sequence). Trimming took 6 bases from V and 0 from J, leaving 15 bases between them. The CDR3 loop spans 16 amino acids. The CDR3 loop is CASREADGRSGNTIYF. The DNA of the CDR3 is TGTGCCAGTAGAGAAGCGGACGGTCGCTCTGGAAACACCATATATTTT. The variable domain in full, with the rest retrieved from reference TRBV19 and TRBJ1-3, is DGGITQSPKYLFRKEGQNVTLSCEQNLNHDAMYWYRQDPGQGLRLIYYSQIVNDFQKGDIAEGYSVSREKKESFPLTVTSAQKNPTAFYLCASREADGRSGNTIYFGEGSWLTVV.

This clone was seen only a few times. The rearrangement links TRBV14 to TRBJ2-3; perhaps TRBD2 as D (5 bases). V was clipped by 1 base and J by 1 base, with 15 bases between them. The CDR3 sequence is 17 residues long. Germline values: CDR1 SGHDN, CDR2 FVKESK. The CDR3 loop reads CASSQGRGFEGTDTQYF. The CDR3 DNA sequence: TGTGCCAGCAGCCAAGGTCGAGGGTTTGAGGGCACAGATACGCAGTATTTT. The entire variable domain, with the rest obtained from reference TRBV14 and TRBJ2-3, is as follows: EAGVTQFPSHSVIEKGQTVTLRCDPISGHDNLYWYRRVMGKEIKFLLHFVKESKQDESGMPNNRFLAERTGGTYSTLKVQPAELEDSGVYFCASSQGRGFEGTDTQYFGPGTRLTVL.

The J gene is TRBJ2-1, the V gene TRBV4-3; TRBD2 agrees at 10 bases. Germline V gives CDR1 LGHNA, CDR2 YSLEER. The CDR3 is made up of 15 amino acids. The V segment lost 1 base and the J segment 9 bases; nucleotides outside the gene matches: 6. The CDR3 protein is CASSQAASGRSEQFF. Here the CDR3 DNA reads TGCGCCAGCAGCCAAGCGGCTAGCGGGAGAAGTGAGCAGTTCTTC.

This clone was counted a single time. V is TRBV15 and J is TRBJ1-1; D is unresolved. Germline values: CDR1 LNHNV, CDR2 YYDKDF (reference sequence). The length of the CDR3 is 14 residues. V gave up 0 bases and J gave up 5 bases, with 10 bases separating them. The CDR3 nucleotides read TGTGCCACCAGCAGAGAGCTCAGGAGGACTGAAGCTTTCTTT. It codes for CATSRELRRTEAFF.

The chain recombines TRBV6-1 with TRBJ1-2, with 9 bases identical to TRBD1. Unmatched junction bases numbered 7, after V lost 0 bases and J lost 5 bases. CDR1 is MNHNS, CDR2 SASEGT, per germline. The CDR3 extends over 16 amino acids. The chain's CDR3 is CASSEALGTGSYGYTF. CDR3 bases: TGTGCCAGCAGTGAAGCGTTAGGGACAGGGTCGTATGGCTACACCTTC.

The chain employs TRBV11-3 and TRBJ1-1; 8 bases agree with TRBD1. The CDR3 extends over 19 amino acids. Germline V CDR1 and CDR2: SGHNT, YENEEA. Trimming took 4 bases from V and 1 from J; bases not matched to a gene: 17. CDR3 sequence: CASSSGTGALGAANTEAFF. CDR3 bases: TGTGCCAGCAGCTCCGGGACAGGAGCCTTAGGGGCCGCGAACACTGAAGCTTTCTTT.

CDR3 nucleotide sequence: TGTGCCAGCAGCTTAGGTACACAAGAGACCCAGTACTTC. The encoded protein is CASSLGTQETQYF. The chain couples TRBV11-3 to TRBJ2-5, with unresolved D. Trimming pared 1 base from V and 2 bases from J, leaving 5 bases between. Germline V gene sequence: CDR1 SGHNT, CDR2 YENEEA. The CDR3 loop spans 13 amino acids.

The chain carries TRBV10-3 and TRBJ1-5; TRBD1 might be the D (5 bases). The CDR3 totals 15 residues. The V gene's germline CDR1 is ENHRY and CDR2 SYGVKD. V lost 0 bases and J 6 bases, leaving 12 bases between the germline ends. The chain's CDR3 is CAISESTGGGQPQHF. The DNA for the CDR3 is TGTGCCATCAGTGAGTCGACGGGGGGAGGTCAGCCCCAGCATTTT.

The rearrangement uses TRBV7-2 and TRBJ2-7, with TRBD1 as a possible D gene (5 bases). Trimming pared 1 base from V and 2 bases from J, leaving 12 bases between. CDR1 and CDR2 (germline): SGHTA, FQGNSA. The CDR3 contains 15 residues. CDR3 bases: TGTGCCAGCAGCTTAGTTGGGCAGGACACCTACGAGCAGTACTTC. This translates into CASSLVGQDTYEQYF.

The chain uses TRBV5-4 and TRBJ2-2; maybe TRBD1 (6 bases). Trimming removed 0 bases at V and 11 bases at J, with 20 bases between. The CDR3 has 16 amino acids. Germline CDR1 reads SGHNT; CDR2 reads YYREEE (reference sequence). The CDR3 spells CASSLGPLVGAVELFF. The CDR3 DNA follows: TGTGCCAGCAGCTTGGGTCCCCTAGTGGGGGCGGTTGAGCTGTTTTTT.

The chain employs TRBV2 and TRBJ2-3, with TRBD2 identical over 11 bases. In germline, CDR1 is SNHLY, CDR2 FYNNEI. V shed 6 bases, J shed 3 bases, and the junction held 8 bases outside the gene matches. The CDR3 contains 16 residues. CDR3 bases: TGTGCCAGCAGCCCTAATTTAGCGGGAGGGACAGATACGCAGTATTTT. Translated, it gives CASSPNLAGGTDTQYF.

This chain joins TRBV10-3 and TRBJ2-1; TRBD2 matches at 7 bases. The V gene's germline CDR1 is ENHRY and CDR2 SYGVKD. V lost 10 bases, J lost 0 bases, and 6 bases stayed unmatched. The CDR3 totals 14 residues. This chain's CDR3 is CATLAESSYNEQFF. The DNA for the CDR3 is TGTGCCACCCTAGCGGAGAGCTCCTACAATGAGCAGTTCTTC.

The rearrangement links TRBV12-5 to TRBJ2-3, with 13 bases identical to TRBD2. The CDR3 has 17 amino acids. CDR1 and CDR2 (germline): LGHNT, FRNRAP. Trimming cost V 6 bases and J 4 bases; bases outside gene matches: 10. The DNA for the CDR3 is TGTGCTAGTGGGACGGGACTAGCGGGATCGGGGGCAGATACGCAGTATTTT. It yields the protein CASGTGLAGSGADTQYF.

V gene TRBV28 combines with J gene TRBJ2-7; D perhaps matches TRBD2 (5 bases). V dropped 5 bases and J dropped 2 bases, with 16 bases sitting between them. CDR3 length: 15 amino acids. The germline gives CDR1 MDHEN, CDR2 SYDVKM. In DNA, the CDR3 is TGTGCCAGCAGTAACCCTACTAGGCTAGCCTACGAGCAGTACTTC. Amino acids: CASSNPTRLAYEQYF.

This chain uses TRBV6-1 with TRBJ2-7, with 9 bases aligning to TRBD2. Losses at the gene ends were 3 bases for V and 5 bases for J; bases not matched to a gene: 11. The germline gives CDR1 MNHNS, CDR2 SASEGT. The length of the CDR3 is 16 residues. The CDR3, as DNA: TGTGCCAGCAGTGATTGGAGCGGGAGGCCCAGGGACGAGCAGTACTTC. Protein: CASSDWSGRPRDEQYF.

The V and J genes are TRBV27 and TRBJ2-1; TRBD2 might be the D (5 bases). Deletions cut 2 bases from V and 8 bases from J, with 10 bases between. CDR1 is MNHEY, CDR2 SMNVEV, per germline (reference sequence). CDR3 length: 13 residues. The CDR3 region is CASSLNSVHEQFF. The CDR3 DNA reads as TGTGCCAGCAGTTTAAATAGCGTTCATGAGCAGTTCTTC.

This chain links TRBV11-3 with TRBJ2-3; 8 bases agree with TRBD2. Germline V gives CDR1 SGHNT, CDR2 YENEEA. The CDR3 has 15 residues. Trimming took 1 base from V and 1 from J; bases not matched to a gene: 1. CDR3 nucleotide sequence: TGTGCCAGCAGCTTAGGAGCGGGAGGCACAGATACGCAGTATTTT. Translated: CASSLGAGGTDTQYF.

The V and J genes are TRBV5-4 and TRBJ2-1; the D gene is possibly TRBD2 (5 bases). The germline V gene encodes CDR1 SGHNT and CDR2 YYREEE (reference sequence). Trimming took off 4 bases at V and 9 bases at J, with 20 bases between the two ends. This CDR3 is built from 15 residues. The CDR3, as DNA: TGTGCCAGCAGCCCCGGCGCGGGTAGCCAAAGTGAGCAGTTCTTC. Its protein is CASSPGAGSQSEQFF.

This clone was seen a handful of times. The V and J genes are TRBV19 and TRBJ1-3, with a possible D match to TRBD1 (6 bases). The CDR3 spans 14 residues. Trimming stripped 8 bases from V and 0 bases from J, with 11 bases between. Germline V gene lookup returns CDR1 LNHDA and CDR2 SQIVND (reference sequence). CDR3 sequence (DNA): TGTGCCAGTGGACAGCCCAACTCTGGAAACACCATATATTTT. Its protein product is CASGQPNSGNTIYF.